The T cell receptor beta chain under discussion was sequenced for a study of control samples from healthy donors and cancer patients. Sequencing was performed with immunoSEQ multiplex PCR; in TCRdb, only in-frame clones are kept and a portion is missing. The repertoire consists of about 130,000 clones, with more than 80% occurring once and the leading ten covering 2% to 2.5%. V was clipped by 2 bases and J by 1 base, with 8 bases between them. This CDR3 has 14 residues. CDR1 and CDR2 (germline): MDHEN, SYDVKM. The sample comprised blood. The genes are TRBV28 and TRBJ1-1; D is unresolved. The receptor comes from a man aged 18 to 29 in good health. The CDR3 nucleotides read TGTGCCAGCAGTTTAGGGGTAGAGAACACTGAAGCTTTCTTT. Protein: CASSLGVENTEAFF.